This T cell receptor beta chain was sequenced for a study of cytomegalovirus exposure and HLA in healthy donors. 60 Vbeta and 13 Jbeta primers were used in PCR. Profiled with immunoSEQ multiplex PCR; TCRdb holds only in-frame clones, not every one. The table shows some 88,000 clones, with 60% to 70% occurring only once. The V gene lost 1 base and the J gene lost 5 bases, with 14 bases spanning the gap. In germline, CDR1 is SGHDN, CDR2 FVKESK. CDR3 length equals 15 residues. The rearrangement uses TRBV14 and TRBJ1-2; maybe TRBD1 (5 bases). Sequencing was performed on PBMCs. The source is a young woman in good health and CMV-seronegative. The CDR3 loop is CASSQGQSQGYGYTF. The CDR3, as DNA: TGTGCCAGCAGCCAAGGACAGTCCCAAGGATATGGCTACACCTTC.